The 25 T cell receptor beta chains in this list originate from one sample, sequenced in a study of shared clonotypes between healthy human individuals. Here immunoSEQ multiplex PCR was the method, and the copy in TCRdb shows in-frame clones only, minus some. Here the sample spans roughly 300,000 clones, around nine tenths being singletons. What was sequenced was memory CD8+ T cells sorted from blood. Subset indicated: CD45RO+ cells pooled with CCR7-negative TemRA cells. These receptors all stem from a man aged 18 to 29 in good health.

The chain combines TRBV7-8 with TRBJ2-7, with a tentative D call TRBD1 (6 bases). Trimming took off 3 bases at V and 2 bases at J, with 8 bases between the two ends. This CDR3 is built from 13 residues. The germline V gene has CDR1 SGHVS and CDR2 FQNEAQ. The CDR3 protein is CASSLHRAYEQYF. The CDR3 bases are TGTGCCAGCAGCTTGCACAGGGCCTACGAGCAGTACTTC.

This clone occurred once. The chain employs TRBV5-6 and TRBJ2-7; no clear D. Germline CDR1 SGHDT, CDR2 YYEEEE. The CDR3 sequence is 13 residues long. Trimming took off 1 base at V and 0 bases at J, with 5 bases between the two ends. DNA for the CDR3: TGTGCCAGCAGCTTGTATTCCTCCTACGAGCAGTACTTC. Amino acid sequence: CASSLYSSYEQYF. Full variable domain (outside the CDR3, taken from reference TRBV5-6 and TRBJ2-7): DAGVTQSPTHLIKTRGQQVTLRCSPKSGHDTVSWYQQALGQGPQFIFQYYEEEERQRGNFPDRFSGHQFPNYSSELNVNALLLGDSALYLCASSLYSSYEQYFGPGTRLTVT.

A word on this clone: Additional DNA sequences in this sample encode the identical CDR3. The genes are TRBV4-3 and TRBJ2-7; tentatively, D is TRBD1 (5 bases). CDR1 is LGHNA and CDR2 is YSLEER in the germline V gene. The germline V and J ends were trimmed by 1 base and 3 bases, with 7 bases remaining between them. This CDR3 is 13 amino acids long. In nucleotides, the CDR3 is TGCGCCAGCAGCCAAGCGCAGGGCTACGAGCAGTACTTC. Amino acid sequence: CASSQAQGYEQYF.

This chain uses TRBV5-6 with TRBJ2-7; D gene unclear. The CDR3 consists of 13 residues. The ends were cut back, 0 bases at V and 5 bases at J, with 9 bases in the middle. Germline CDR1 SGHDT, CDR2 YYEEEE. The CDR3 coding sequence is TGTGCCAGCAGCTTGGCCCAAGGCAACGAGCAGTACTTC. It specifies CASSLAQGNEQYF.

V and J are TRBV6-6 and TRBJ1-1; 7 bases match TRBD1. This CDR3 is built from 16 residues. Per germline, CDR1 MNHNY and CDR2 SVGAGI (reference sequence). V was pared by 8 bases and J by 6 bases, with 18 bases of the junction left unmatched. For the CDR3, the DNA is TGTGCCAGCTCGTGGGGGGACAGAGTAAAGGGGGCTGAAGCTTTCTTT. Translation gives CASSWGDRVKGAEAFF.

Regarding this clone: Other DNA sequences from this sample encode an identical CDR3 as well. The chain combines TRBV6-1 with TRBJ2-7; 9 bases match TRBD1. The CDR3 runs 12 residues. Germline V lookup: CDR1 MNHNS, CDR2 SASEGT. Trimming removed 8 bases from V and 3 bases from J; junction bases left unmatched: 2. Here the CDR3 reads CASSDRGYEQYF. CDR3 coding DNA: TGTGCCAGCTCGGACAGGGGCTACGAGCAGTACTTC.

The table lists this clone with many counts. The V call is TRBV29-1, the J call TRBJ2-7, with 8 bases that match TRBD1. The CDR3 consists of 13 residues. The V and J ends lost 7 bases and 2 bases, in that order; junction bases with no gene match: 7. Germline loops: CDR1 SQVTM, CDR2 ANQGSEA. CDR3 amino acids: CSADIQGAYEQYF. CDR3 bases: TGCAGCGCAGACATACAGGGGGCCTACGAGCAGTACTTC.

The rearrangement links TRBV9 to TRBJ2-1; D may be TRBD1 or TRBD2 (5 bases each). The CDR3 covers 13 residues. Germline CDR1 SGDLS, CDR2 YYNGEE. The V and J ends lost 3 bases and 15 bases respectively, with 19 bases between them. CDR3 region: CASSAGTGRGAFF. The DNA of the CDR3 is TGTGCCAGCAGCGCAGGGACGGGAAGAGGAGCGTTCTTC.

The table lists this clone with a few counts. The gene calls are TRBV11-2 and TRBJ2-7; D is undetermined. The V end was cut by 3 bases, the J end by 7 bases, with 13 bases between. The V gene's germline CDR1 is SGHAT and CDR2 FQNNGV. This CDR3 region has 13 residues. The CDR3 region is CASSFTPAAEQYF. In DNA form, the CDR3 reads TGTGCCAGCAGCTTTACTCCCGCTGCGGAGCAGTACTTC.

V and J are TRBV6-6 and TRBJ1-1; D gene ambiguous. The CDR3 loop spans 13 amino acids. Germline V gene lookup returns CDR1 MNHNY and CDR2 SVGAGI (reference sequence). V lost 1 base to trimming and J lost 6 bases, with 9 bases between them. For the CDR3, the DNA is TGTGCCAGCAGTTACTTATGGGGATCTGAAGCTTTCTTT. Its protein product is CASSYLWGSEAFF.

The V call is TRBV7-2, the J call TRBJ2-7, with 9 bases that match TRBD2. V lost 5 bases, J lost 0 bases, and 5 bases stayed unmatched. This CDR3 spans 15 amino acids. Per the germline V gene, CDR1 is SGHTA and CDR2 is FQGNSA. CDR3 in amino acids: CASSPRGLASYEQYF. The CDR3 DNA sequence: TGTGCCAGCAGCCCCCGGGGACTAGCCTCCTACGAGCAGTACTTC.

This chain connects TRBV27 to TRBJ1-2; 8 nucleotides align to TRBD1. The CDR3 runs 15 residues. Losses at the gene ends were 3 bases for V and 4 bases for J; bases not matched to a gene: 7. Per germline, CDR1 MNHEY and CDR2 SMNVEV (reference sequence). The CDR3: CASSLAGGELYGYTF. Here the CDR3 DNA reads TGTGCCAGCAGTTTGGCAGGGGGCGAACTCTATGGCTACACCTTC.

This clone appeared a single time. The chain combines TRBV28 with TRBJ2-3; 8 bases fit TRBD1. Germline loops: CDR1 MDHEN, CDR2 SYDVKM. J was trimmed by 0 bases and V by 6 bases; bases with no gene match: 20. The CDR3 totals 20 residues. CDR3 coding DNA: TGTGCCAGCAGAACTATGGTATTGGACAGGGATACCTCTAGCACAGATACGCAGTATTTT. This gives the protein CASRTMVLDRDTSSTDTQYF. The full variable domain, completed using reference TRBV28 and TRBJ2-3, is DVKVTQSSRYLVKRTGEKVFLECVQDMDHENMFWYRQDPGLGLRLIYFSYDVKMKEKGDIPEGYSVSREKKERFSLILESASTNQTSMYLCASRTMVLDRDTSSTDTQYFGPGTRLTVL.

The J gene is TRBJ1-2, the V gene TRBV6-5, with D possibly matching TRBD1 (5 bases). V was pared by 3 bases and J by 3 bases, with 14 bases between. CDR1 is MNHEY, CDR2 SVGAGI, per germline. The CDR3 spans 15 residues. The CDR3 DNA is TGTGCCAGCAGTTATCGCGGTGGGACCGACTATGGCTACACCTTC. Its translation: CASSYRGGTDYGYTF.

The genes are TRBV28 and TRBJ2-1; possibly TRBD2 for D (6 bases). This CDR3 has 15 residues. Per germline, CDR1 MDHEN and CDR2 SYDVKM. The ends were cut back, 6 bases at V and 7 bases at J, with 19 bases in the middle. CDR3 amino acids: CASRHEVGGTNEQFF. CDR3 bases: TGTGCCAGCAGGCACGAGGTGGGGGGTACGAATGAGCAGTTCTTC. The full variable domain, with the rest looked up from reference TRBV28 and TRBJ2-1, is DVKVTQSSRYLVKRTGEKVFLECVQDMDHENMFWYRQDPGLGLRLIYFSYDVKMKEKGDIPEGYSVSREKKERFSLILESASTNQTSMYLCASRHEVGGTNEQFFGPGTRLTVL.

This chain connects TRBV6-5 to TRBJ1-1; D might be TRBD1 (5 bases). V lost 11 bases and J lost 1, with 17 bases in between. CDR3 size: 14 residues. Per germline, CDR1 MNHEY and CDR2 SVGAGI. CDR3 DNA sequence: TGTGCCGCCTCCCCATACGGGGGGAACACTGAAGCTTTCTTT. This encodes CAASPYGGNTEAFF.

In its sample, this clone was seen once. This chain joins TRBV28 and TRBJ2-2; possibly TRBD2 for D (5 bases). This CDR3 region has 14 residues. Per the germline V gene, CDR1 is MDHEN and CDR2 is SYDVKM. The V gene lost 5 bases and the J gene lost 4 bases, with 11 bases spanning the gap. This CDR3 reads CASSLLGSTGELFF. As DNA, the CDR3 is TGTGCCAGCAGTCTACTGGGGAGCACCGGGGAGCTGTTTTTT.

The chain recombines TRBV19 with TRBJ2-1; weak D call: TRBD1 (6 bases). Germline values: CDR1 LNHDA, CDR2 SQIVND (reference sequence). CDR3 length: 17 amino acids. V lost 0 bases and J 4 bases, leaving 16 bases between the germline ends. The CDR3 bases are TGTGCCAGTAGTATAGATTTTGCCACAGGGCAATACAATGAGCAGTTCTTC. Translated, it gives CASSIDFATGQYNEQFF.

This rearrangement joins TRBV30 to TRBJ2-1; D is tentatively TRBD1 or TRBD2 (5 bases each). This CDR3 comprises 13 residues. V was shortened by 7 bases and J by 7 bases, with 17 bases between the two germline ends. Germline CDR1 is GTSNPN and CDR2 is SVGIG (reference sequence). This CDR3 is CASHGALGNEQFF. CDR3 coding DNA: TGTGCCTCCCACGGGGCCCTCGGGAATGAGCAGTTCTTC.

V is TRBV18 and J is TRBJ2-1; 7 bases align to TRBD1. The CDR3 sequence is 16 residues long. J lost 0 bases, V lost 3 bases, and 5 bases had no gene match. Germline V gene lookup returns CDR1 KGHSH and CDR2 LQKENI. CDR3 bases: TGTGCCAGCTCACCGGTACGGGACAGCTCCTACAATGAGCAGTTCTTC. Its protein product is CASSPVRDSSYNEQFF.

The J gene is TRBJ1-1, the V gene TRBV30; tentatively, D is TRBD1 (6 bases). V lost 5 bases and J 1 base, leaving 11 bases between the germline ends. Germline lookup yields CDR1 GTSNPN and CDR2 SVGIG (reference sequence). The CDR3 contains 13 residues. This CDR3 reads CAWEPGANTEAFF. CDR3 nucleotide sequence: TGTGCCTGGGAACCGGGGGCGAACACTGAAGCTTTCTTT.

This clone was found once. The V and J genes are TRBV5-1 and TRBJ2-1; TRBD2 might be the D (6 bases). This CDR3 comprises 14 residues. Trimming shortened V by 0 bases and J by 3 bases, and 7 bases separated the two germline ends. The V gene's germline CDR1 is SGHRS and CDR2 YFSETQ. The CDR3 region has the DNA TGCGCCAGCAGCTTGGGGACTAACTACAATGAGCAGTTCTTC. The encoded protein is CASSLGTNYNEQFF.

The V and J genes are TRBV11-2 and TRBJ2-7; 9 bases fit TRBD1. With V trimmed by 8 bases and J by 3 bases, 5 bases remained unmatched. The CDR3 runs 13 residues. The V gene's germline CDR1 is SGHAT and CDR2 FQNNGV. For the CDR3, the DNA is TGTGCCAGCTCGGGACAGGGTTTCTACGAGCAGTACTTC. This gives the protein CASSGQGFYEQYF.

This chain uses TRBV9 with TRBJ2-3, with a possible D match to TRBD2 (5 bases). The CDR3 spans 15 residues. Trimming removed 2 bases from V and 3 bases from J, with 13 bases in between. CDR1 is SGDLS and CDR2 is YYNGEE in the germline V gene. The CDR3 loop is CASSVGILGTDTQYF. CDR3 nucleotide sequence: TGTGCCAGCAGCGTCGGGATTCTGGGTACAGATACGCAGTATTTT.

The V gene is TRBV7-9, the J gene TRBJ1-1; D is ambiguous. V was cut by 5 bases and J by 0 bases, with 19 bases left in between. The CDR3 spans 17 residues. Germline V lookup: CDR1 SEHNR, CDR2 FQNEAQ (reference sequence). The CDR3 bases are TGTGCCAGCAGCCGAGATGGTGGAGCGGGCGTGAACACTGAAGCTTTCTTT. Its translation: CASSRDGGAGVNTEAFF.